The 17 T cell receptor beta chains presented below share a single source sample, sequenced in a study of cytomegalovirus exposure and HLA in healthy donors (TCRdb year 2017). The library relied on the immunoSEQ multiplex PCR assay. For the multiplex PCR, a mixture combining 60 forward primers for TCR Vbeta segments and 13 reverse primers for TCR Jbeta segments was used. TCRdb mirrors the immuneACCESS table, restricted to in-frame sequences. Some clones are absent from its copies; in checked studies, under half trace to an unresolved V gene, and the reason for the others is unknown. The sample table contains under 200,000 clones; only one count was recorded for approximately 70% of them. The ten largest clones capture 1.5% to 2% of the sample. Sequencing was performed on PBMCs. These TCRs come from a woman aged 25 to 45 in good health and CMV-seronegative.

This clone was seen a few times. The chain recombines TRBV10-1 with TRBJ2-7; 10 bases are a match to TRBD1. The length of the CDR3 is 16 residues. Germline V gives CDR1 WNHNN, CDR2 SYGVQD (reference sequence). V gave up 4 bases and J gave up 7 bases; unmatched junction bases: 13. Here the CDR3 DNA reads TGCGCCAGCAGTGGCGGCGGGACAGGGGTTTATCGGGAGCAGTACTTC. This gives the protein CASSGGGTGVYREQYF.

The chain recombines TRBV21-1 with TRBJ2-3; TRBD1, the D gene given by the table, was not confirmed from the DNA. TRBV21-1 is deemed a pseudogene. CDR3 size: 19 residues. CDR3 residues: CASSHTDRGWMLGTDTQYF. The CDR3 nucleotides are TGTGCCAGCAGCCACACGGACAGGGGGTGGATGTTGGGCACAGATACGCAGTATTTT.

This clone was counted between two and nine times. The chain has TRBV13 and TRBJ2-1, with D perhaps matching TRBD2 (5 bases). The CDR3 contains 16 residues. V gave up 4 bases and J gave up 3 bases, with 16 bases separating them. CDR1 and CDR2 (germline): PRHDT, FYEKMQ (reference sequence). The DNA of the CDR3 is TGTGCCAGCAGCTCCCGGAGGTCGTGGGACTACAATGAGCAGTTCTTC. It encodes CASSSRRSWDYNEQFF.

This clone was seen a single time. The CDR3 region is CASSSGGYAPKYNSPLHF. The CDR3 DNA sequence: TGCGCCAGCAGTTCAGGGGGCTATGCGCCTAAATATAATTCACCCCTCCACTTT. V and J are TRBV23-1 and TRBJ1-6, with 8 bases identical to TRBD1. TRBV23-1 is designated an ORF whose function remains uncertain. Trimming took 5 bases from V and 4 from J; bases not matched to a gene: 13. The CDR3 has 18 amino acids.

This clone was detected once. The chain is built from TRBV19 and TRBJ2-7, with 12 positions matching TRBD1. Trimming removed 10 bases from V and 0 bases from J; junction bases left unmatched: 13. This CDR3 spans 17 amino acids. Looked up from germline, CDR1 is LNHDA and CDR2 is SQIVND (reference sequence). The CDR3 region is CATSGTGGTPYSYEQYF. The DNA of the CDR3 is TGTGCCACCAGCGGGACAGGGGGCACGCCATACTCCTACGAGCAGTACTTC.

The J gene is TRBJ1-1, the V gene TRBV2; D remains ambiguous. CDR1 and CDR2 from the germline V gene are SNHLY and FYNNEI. The ends were cut back, 6 bases at V and 0 bases at J, with 11 bases in the middle. This CDR3 contains 14 residues. The CDR3 region has the DNA TGTGCCAGCAGGATCAGGATAATGAACACTGAAGCTTTCTTT. Translation gives CASRIRIMNTEAFF.

This clone was detected a few times. The chain recombines TRBV6-6 with TRBJ1-2; 8 bases are shared with TRBD1. The V segment lost 6 bases and the J segment 9 bases; nucleotides outside the gene matches: 6. The germline V gene has CDR1 MNHNY and CDR2 SVGAGI (reference sequence). The CDR3 totals 12 residues. CDR3 residues: CASRQDRGSYTF. DNA for the CDR3: TGTGCCAGCAGGCAAGACAGGGGTAGCTACACCTTC.

The chain recombines TRBV19 with TRBJ2-3, with 11 bases identical to TRBD1. Germline values: CDR1 LNHDA, CDR2 SQIVND (reference sequence). V was pared by 5 bases and J by 1 base, with 2 bases of the junction left unmatched. The CDR3 length is 15 residues. The CDR3 DNA is TGTGCCAGTAGTCGGACAGGGGGCGGCACAGATACGCAGTATTTT. Translated: CASSRTGGGTDTQYF.

V is TRBV6-1 and J is TRBJ2-1, with 9 bases aligning to TRBD1. CDR3 size: 12 residues. The V and J ends lost 10 bases and 5 bases, in that order; junction bases with no gene match: 3. CDR1 MNHNS and CDR2 SASEGT come from the germline V gene. The CDR3 region is CATDRGDNEQFF. CDR3 bases: TGTGCCACTGACAGGGGGGACAATGAGCAGTTCTTC.

The CDR3 DNA follows: TGTGCCAGTAGTATTGGTGGACAATCCTACGAGCAGTACTTC. This translates into CASSIGGQSYEQYF. The J gene is TRBJ2-7, the V gene TRBV19, with D perhaps matching TRBD1 (5 bases). The CDR3 sequence is 14 residues long. Trimming stripped 3 bases from V and 1 base from J, with 10 bases between. Germline CDR1 reads LNHDA; CDR2 reads SQIVND (reference sequence).

This rearrangement joins TRBV21-1 to TRBJ1-4; whether TRBD1, the table's D call, matches the DNA was not checked. TRBV21-1 corresponds to a pseudogene. This CDR3 is 16 amino acids long. This CDR3 is CASSKEAGSGDEKLFF. The CDR3, as DNA: TGTGCCAGCAGCAAAGAGGCAGGGTCCGGAGATGAAAAACTGTTTTTT.

The chain joins TRBV27 to TRBJ2-1; D gene unclear. V gave up 2 bases and J gave up 6 bases, with 17 bases separating them. The germline V gene has CDR1 MNHEY and CDR2 SMNVEV (reference sequence). The CDR3 has 16 residues. CDR3 region: CASSLAPPPGPNEQFF. CDR3 DNA: TGTGCCAGCAGTTTAGCTCCTCCCCCGGGTCCCAATGAGCAGTTCTTC.

This rearrangement joins TRBV6-1 to TRBJ1-2, with 7 bases that match TRBD1. V dropped 3 bases and J dropped 5; count of bases not matched to a gene: 9. Germline V gives CDR1 MNHNS, CDR2 SASEGT. This CDR3 has 15 residues. CDR3 nucleotides: TGTGCCAGCAGTGACACAGGGGTTATACTTTATGGCTACACCTTC. Protein sequence: CASSDTGVILYGYTF.

The chain carries TRBV5-1 and TRBJ1-3, with TRBD1 identical over 8 bases. Germline V gene lookup returns CDR1 SGHRS and CDR2 YFSETQ. There are 17 residues in the CDR3. V lost 4 bases, J lost 0 bases, and 9 bases stayed unmatched. The CDR3 nucleotides are TGCGCCAGCAGCACTGGACAGGGAGGCCACTCTGGAAACACCATATATTTT. It is translated as CASSTGQGGHSGNTIYF. The whole variable domain, filled in from reference TRBV5-1 and TRBJ1-3, reads KAGVTQTPRYLIKTRGQQVTLSCSPISGHRSVSWYQQTPGQGLQFLFEYFSETQRNKGNFPGRFSGRQFSNSRSEMNVSTLELGDSALYLCASSTGQGGHSGNTIYFGEGSWLTVV.

The chain uses TRBV12-5 and TRBJ2-2; D is uncertain. V lost 0 bases and J lost 6, with 14 bases in between. Germline-derived CDR1 and CDR2 are LGHNT and FRNRAP. This CDR3 contains 16 residues. The CDR3, as DNA: TGTGCTAGTGGTTTGGTATTAGCCTCGCACTCCGGGGAGCTGTTTTTT. Translating gives CASGLVLASHSGELFF. The entire variable domain, with the rest obtained from reference TRBV12-5 and TRBJ2-2, is as follows: DARVTQTPRHKVTEMGQEVTMRCQPILGHNTVFWYRQTMMQGLELLAYFRNRAPLDDSGMPKDRFSAEMPDATLATLKIQPSEPRDSAVYFCASGLVLASHSGELFFGEGSRLTVL.

There are a few counts of this clone. The chain uses TRBV6-6 and TRBJ1-2; 10 bases map to TRBD1. The V gene end was trimmed by 0 bases and the J gene end by 5 bases; junction bases not matched to a gene: 6. CDR3 length: 16 residues. In germline, CDR1 is MNHNY, CDR2 SVGAGI (reference sequence). The CDR3 sequence is CASSYSAGTGAYGYTF. As DNA, the CDR3 is TGTGCCAGCAGTTACTCGGCCGGGACAGGGGCATATGGCTACACCTTC.

This clone was found a few times. The chain employs TRBV14 and TRBJ2-5; D possibly corresponds to TRBD2 (5 bases). Trimming pared 4 bases from V and 5 bases from J, leaving 20 bases between. Per germline, CDR1 SGHDN and CDR2 FVKESK. This CDR3 is built from 16 residues. The CDR3 DNA reads as TGTGCCAGCAGCCCAAAGGGAGCGATTGGGTGGGAGACCCAGTACTTC. It encodes CASSPKGAIGWETQYF.